One and the same sample provided the 9 T cell receptor beta chains below, sequenced in a study of T cell clonality in common variable immunodeficiency (dated by TCRdb to between 2014 and 2017). General findings and caveats noted by the study authors: CVID TCRbeta sequences were reported to have fewer deletions and N-nucleotide insertions and to lack highly modified clones with 13 or more V deletions.

No antigen has been identified for these receptors. Libraries were made using the immunoSEQ multiplex PCR assay. The source is immuneACCESS, and TCRdb retained only in-frame sequences with V and J called. Part of the clones is not carried over; for the studies checked, unresolved V genes explain less than half of this, and the remainder is unexplained. The table for this sample lists about 28,000 clones, none of them counted only once. The ten top clones hold 3.1% of the sample. Sequencing input: peripheral blood mononuclear cells. All receptors derive from a human donor with common variable immunodeficiency.

About this clone: The read ends 3 residues shy of where the CDR3 ends; the end is completed using the germline J gene. The rearrangement joins TRBV10-3 to TRBJ2-7, with D possibly TRBD2 on 7 matching bases. The CDR3 has 18 amino acids. The germline gives CDR1 ENHRY, CDR2 SYGVKD. V dropped 4 bases and J dropped 2 bases, with 24 bases sitting between them. CDR3 sequence reads: CAISGPGREWDTTYEQYF. The sequenced part of the CDR3 DNA is TGTGCCATCAGTGGACCGGGGCGGGAGTGGGACACCACCTACGAG.

This clone occurred many times. Read sequence stops 3 residues before the CDR3 end, and the germline J gene provides the missing end. V and J are TRBV9 and TRBJ2-7, with 9 positions matching TRBD2. This CDR3 contains 17 residues. Germline-derived CDR1 and CDR2 are SGDLS and YYNGEE. Germline trimming cut 3 bases from V and 2 bases from J; bases unmatched to any gene: 12. CDR3 DNA, as far as it was read: TGTGCCAGCAGCGCCGGGACTAGCCCATTGGACCCCTACGAG. Translation gives CASSAGTSPLDPYE. The whole CDR3 reads CASSAGTSPLDPYEQYF.

This clone has just a few counts. Read data end 3 residues before the CDR3 end; the end is taken from the germline J gene. The chain recombines TRBV11-1 with TRBJ1-5; the D is unclear. Germline V gives CDR1 SGHAT, CDR2 FQDESV (reference sequence). The CDR3 has 14 residues. Between the trimmed V and J ends, which lost 1 base and 0 bases, there was a span of 4 bases. The sequenced part of the CDR3 DNA is TGTGCCAGCAGCTTAGACAGTAGCAATCAGCCC. It specifies CASSLDSSNQP. In full, the CDR3 reads CASSLDSSNQPQHF.

This clone was counted only a few times. This CDR3 is CASSPRGRGNTEAFF. The CDR3 DNA, read in part, is TGTGCCAGTAGTCCAAGGGGCCGAGGGAACACTGAA. This rearrangement joins TRBV19 to TRBJ1-1; D is perhaps TRBD1 (5 bases). From the germline J gene comes the end of the CDR3, since the read stops 3 residues before it. V was clipped by 5 bases and J by 1 base, with 14 bases between them. Germline V gene data show CDR1 as LNHDA and CDR2 as SQIVND (reference sequence). The CDR3 runs 15 residues.

As to this clone: The sequence runs out 3 residues before the end of the CDR3; the remainder is reconstructed from the germline J gene. The chain uses TRBV5-1 and TRBJ1-1; 7 positions agree with TRBD1. This CDR3 comprises 15 residues. In germline, CDR1 is SGHRS, CDR2 YFSETQ. Trimming removed 3 bases from V and 1 base from J; junction bases left unmatched: 6. CDR3 DNA, as far as it was read: TGCGCCAGCAGCTCACAGACAGGGAAGAACACTGAA. Amino acid sequence: CASSSQTGKNTE. The whole CDR3 protein reads CASSSQTGKNTEAFF.

By share, this clone ranks as medium-sized. The read halts 3 residues ahead of the CDR3 end, with the missing end drawn from the germline J gene. The chain couples TRBV6-2 or TRBV6-3 to TRBJ2-3, with 7 bases matching TRBD1. CDR1 and CDR2 (germline): MNHEY, SVGEGT. V lost 4 bases to trimming and J lost 2 bases; unmatched junction nucleotides: 3. This CDR3 has 14 residues. CDR3 in amino acids: CASSSGGHTDTQYF. The sequenced CDR3 bases are TGTGCCAGCAGTTCAGGGGGTCACACAGATACG.

This clone was seen a few times. The CDR3 end is not reached by the read, which stops 3 residues before it; the germline J gene fills it in. The rearrangement joins TRBV7-6 to TRBJ2-7; 10 bases align to TRBD1. Germline V gives CDR1 SGHVS, CDR2 FNYEAQ. The CDR3 has 17 amino acids. After removal of 3 bases from V and 1 base from J, the junction contained 9 bases not matched to a gene. The part of the CDR3 DNA that was read is TGTGCCAGCAGCTTCAACACCGGGACAGGGGTATCCTACGAG. This gives the protein CASSFNTGTGVSYE. Given in full, the CDR3 is CASSFNTGTGVSYEQYF.

Comment on this clone: With the read ending 3 residues before the CDR3 end, the germline J gene is used to fill in that end. This chain joins TRBV6-1 and TRBJ2-7; TRBD2 agrees at 8 bases. Losses at the gene ends were 1 base for V and 0 bases for J; bases not matched to a gene: 2. Germline CDR1 and CDR2: MNHNS and SASEGT. The CDR3 contains 15 residues. The covered CDR3 bases are TGTGCCAGCAGTGAAGGGCGGGGGGTCTCCTACGAG. Its translation is CASSEGRGVSYE. The full-length CDR3 reads as CASSEGRGVSYEQYF.

A remark on this clone: Coverage ceases 3 residues before the CDR3 finishes, and the germline J gene fills in the end. The V and J genes are TRBV5-1 and TRBJ2-2; D unclear. The CDR3 spans 15 residues. Per the germline V gene, CDR1 is SGHRS and CDR2 is YFSETQ. V gave up 4 bases and J gave up 3 bases, with 13 bases separating them. The sequenced part of the CDR3 DNA is TGCGCCAGCAGCGCGACCGGCGCGGACACCGGGGAG. Its protein product is CASSATGADTGE. The complete CDR3 sequence is CASSATGADTGELFF. Full variable domain (missing parts from reference TRBV5-1 and TRBJ2-2): KAGVTQTPRYLIKTRGQQVTLSCSPISGHRSVSWYQQTPGQGLQFLFEYFSETQRNKGNFPGRFSGRQFSNSRSEMNVSTLELGDSALYLCASSATGADTGELFFGEGSRLTVL.